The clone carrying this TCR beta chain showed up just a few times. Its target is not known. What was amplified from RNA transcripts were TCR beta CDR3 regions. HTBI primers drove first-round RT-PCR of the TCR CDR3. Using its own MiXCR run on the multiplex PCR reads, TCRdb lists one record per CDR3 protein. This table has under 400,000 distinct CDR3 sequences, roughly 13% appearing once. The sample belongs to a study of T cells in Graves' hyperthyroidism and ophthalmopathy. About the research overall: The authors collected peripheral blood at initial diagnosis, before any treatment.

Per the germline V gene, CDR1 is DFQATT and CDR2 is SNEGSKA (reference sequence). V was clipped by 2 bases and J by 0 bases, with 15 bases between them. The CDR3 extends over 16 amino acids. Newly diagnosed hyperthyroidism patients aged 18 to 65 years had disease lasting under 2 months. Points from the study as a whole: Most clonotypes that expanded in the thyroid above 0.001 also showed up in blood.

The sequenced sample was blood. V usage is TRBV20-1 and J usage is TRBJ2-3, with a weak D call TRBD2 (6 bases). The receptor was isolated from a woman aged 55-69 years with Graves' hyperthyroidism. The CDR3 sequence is CSARSRGGASTDTQYF. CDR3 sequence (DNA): TGCAGTGCTAGATCCCGAGGAGGGGCTAGCACAGATACGCAGTATTTT.